Each of the 22 T cell receptor beta chains below was sequenced from the same sample in a study of blood T cell repertoires in COVID-19. The data were produced by immunoSEQ multiplex PCR, yet TCRdb's version contains in-frame clones alone and is incomplete. The sample records some 260,000 clones, over 80% being singletons. The sequencing sample was made of peripheral blood. The receptor source for this set is a woman between 65 and 79 years old with COVID-19, enrolled during active disease.

This clone was counted a single time. V gene TRBV5-6 combines with J gene TRBJ1-2; TRBD1 is a possible D gene (5 bases). The CDR3 runs 14 residues. The germline V gene has CDR1 SGHDT and CDR2 YYEEEE. Trimming stripped 1 base from V and 7 bases from J, with 14 bases between. The CDR3 protein is CASSLLQGRSGYTF. CDR3 in DNA: TGTGCCAGCAGCTTGCTTCAGGGAAGAAGTGGCTACACCTTC.

This chain joins TRBV4-3 and TRBJ2-1; 9 nucleotides agree with TRBD1. Losses at the gene ends were 3 bases for V and 10 bases for J; bases not matched to a gene: 4. Germline-derived CDR1 and CDR2 are LGHNA and YSLEER. The CDR3 consists of 13 residues. In DNA form, the CDR3 reads TGCGCCAGCAGCCAGGACAGGGGATACGAGCAGTTCTTC. Residues: CASSQDRGYEQFF.

The gene calls are TRBV21-1 and TRBJ1-5; TRBD1, the table's D call, lacks a check against the DNA. TRBV21-1 represents a pseudogene. The CDR3 totals 20 residues. The CDR3 reads CASSKRPLNGQTAWNQPQHF. CDR3 sequence (DNA): TGTGCCAGCAGCAAAAGACCCCTCAATGGACAGACCGCTTGGAATCAGCCCCAGCATTTT.

V usage is TRBV6-5 and J usage is TRBJ1-1; D is unclear. The CDR3 has 11 amino acids. The V and J ends lost 7 bases and 11 bases respectively, with 14 bases between them. The germline V gene has CDR1 MNHEY and CDR2 SVGAGI. As DNA, the CDR3 is TGTGCCAGCAAGGGTAGCGGTGTGGCTTTCTTT. Amino acid sequence: CASKGSGVAFF.

The rearrangement joins TRBV6-5 to TRBJ2-2, with 8 bases fitting TRBD2. The CDR3 contains 15 residues. Germline assignment: CDR1 MNHEY and CDR2 SVGAGI. Germline trimming cut 6 bases from V and 0 bases from J; bases unmatched to any gene: 3. The CDR3 DNA reads TGTGCCAGCAGCGTTAGCGGGACGAACACCGGGGAGCTGTTTTTT. Translating gives CASSVSGTNTGELFF.

This clone has a single count. The CDR3 coding sequence is TGTGCCAGCAGCTTAGTCGGCGGGAGTGGCGACGAGCAGTACTTC. Amino acids: CASSLVGGSGDEQYF. The chain is built from TRBV7-9 and TRBJ2-7, with 7 positions matching TRBD2. This CDR3 has 15 residues. The V and J ends lost 1 base and 5 bases, in that order; junction bases with no gene match: 8. CDR1 is SEHNR, CDR2 FQNEAQ, per germline (reference sequence).

This chain connects TRBV7-8 to TRBJ2-7; 8 positions match TRBD2. V shed 4 bases and J 1 base; nucleotides not matched to a gene: 9. The CDR3 contains 16 residues. Germline CDR1 and CDR2: SGHVS and FQNEAQ. In DNA form, the CDR3 reads TGTGCCAGCAGCTGGTCGGGGGGGGCCGCTTCCTACGAGCAGTACTTC. As protein: CASSWSGGAASYEQYF.

This clone was recorded only once. V usage is TRBV19 and J usage is TRBJ2-2, with 9 bases matching TRBD1. Trimming at V came to 5 bases and at J to 1 base, leaving 5 bases not matched to a gene. The CDR3 spans 16 residues. Germline V lookup: CDR1 LNHDA, CDR2 SQIVND (reference sequence). The DNA of the CDR3 is TGTGCCAGTAGTTTAGGACAGGGGCTGAACACCGGGGAGCTGTTTTTT. This gives the protein CASSLGQGLNTGELFF. The whole variable domain, remainder taken from reference TRBV19 and TRBJ2-2, is DGGITQSPKYLFRKEGQNVTLSCEQNLNHDAMYWYRQDPGQGLRLIYYSQIVNDFQKGDIAEGYSVSREKKESFPLTVTSAQKNPTAFYLCASSLGQGLNTGELFFGEGSRLTVL.

This rearrangement joins TRBV5-1 to TRBJ2-3; D not resolved. In germline, CDR1 is SGHRS, CDR2 YFSETQ. The CDR3 loop spans 14 amino acids. V dropped 1 base and J dropped 3 bases, with 9 bases sitting between them. The chain's CDR3 is CASSLPVGTDTQYF. The DNA of the CDR3 is TGCGCCAGCAGCTTGCCGGTTGGTACAGATACGCAGTATTTT.

CDR3 bases: TGTGCCAGCAGTAACAGAAGACAGGGGAGATCCTACGAGCAGTACTTC. Translating gives CASSNRRQGRSYEQYF. The chain recombines TRBV2 with TRBJ2-7, with 8 bases lining up with TRBD1. CDR1 is SNHLY, CDR2 FYNNEI, per germline. The CDR3 is 16 residues long. Trimming cost V 5 bases and J 1 base; bases outside gene matches: 10.

The chain has TRBV5-1 and TRBJ2-3, with TRBD1 matching 8 bases. Germline V gives CDR1 SGHRS, CDR2 YFSETQ. J lost 3 bases, V lost 2 bases, and 8 bases had no gene match. The CDR3 has 16 residues. CDR3 bases: TGCGCCAGCAGCTTCATCGGGACAGGTCAAACAGATACGCAGTATTTT. This sequence encodes CASSFIGTGQTDTQYF.

Of note for this clone: Compared with germline, one end of the junction differs, possibly owing to a read error. V and J are TRBV6-5 and TRBJ2-3; 8 nucleotides agree with TRBD1. CDR3 size: 15 residues. Germline V lookup: CDR1 MNHEY, CDR2 SVGAGI. In nucleotides, the CDR3 is TGTGCCAGCAGTGACTCGGACAGGGCCACAGATACGCAGTATTTT. Translating gives CASSDSDRATDTQYF.

The rearrangement uses TRBV21-1 and TRBJ1-1. TRBV21-1 is termed a pseudogene. The CDR3 loop spans 16 amino acids. CDR3 nucleotide sequence: TGTGCCAGCAGGTCCGGGAAATTAAAACTCTACACTGAAGCTTTCTTT. Its protein product is CASRSGKLKLYTEAFF.

The gene calls are TRBV29-1 and TRBJ2-3, with 12 bases aligning to TRBD1. The J segment lost 4 bases and the V segment lost 6 bases, leaving 11 bases of the junction unmatched. Per the germline V gene, CDR1 is SQVTM and CDR2 is ANQGSEA. The CDR3 loop spans 16 amino acids. CDR3: CSVQSGTGGKSDTQYF. In DNA form, the CDR3 reads TGCAGCGTCCAATCGGGGACAGGGGGCAAATCAGATACGCAGTATTTT.

The rearrangement joins TRBV4-3 to TRBJ2-2; TRBD2 aligns across 11 bases. CDR1 is LGHNA, CDR2 YSLEER, per germline. CDR3 size: 17 residues. V lost 0 bases to trimming and J lost 6 bases; unmatched junction nucleotides: 6. CDR3 in amino acids: CASSQDLAGGPSGELFF. CDR3 DNA sequence: TGCGCCAGCAGCCAAGACTTAGCGGGAGGGCCATCCGGGGAGCTGTTTTTT.

V gene TRBV10-3 combines with J gene TRBJ1-1; 7 bases fit TRBD1. Germline V lookup: CDR1 ENHRY, CDR2 SYGVKD. The junction had 6 bases not matched to a gene; V was cut back by 4 bases and J by 4 bases. This CDR3 comprises 14 residues. DNA of the CDR3: TGTGCCATCAGTGGACAGGGATTGGGCACTGAAGCTTTCTTT. It translates to CAISGQGLGTEAFF.

The CDR3: CASSNGGSRGYTF. The CDR3 DNA sequence: TGTGCCAGCAGCAACGGTGGTTCTCGAGGCTACACCTTC. The V call is TRBV7-6, the J call TRBJ1-2; D gene unclear. Germline CDR1 is SGHVS and CDR2 is FNYEAQ. V dropped 5 bases and J dropped 8 bases, with 15 bases sitting between them. The CDR3 loop spans 13 amino acids.

J is TRBJ2-5 and V is TRBV3-1 (or the pseudogene TRBV3-2), with D perhaps matching TRBD2 (5 bases). The CDR3 is made up of 14 amino acids. The germline V and J ends were trimmed by 2 bases and 3 bases, with 10 bases remaining between them. Per germline, CDR1 LGHDT and CDR2 YNNKEL (reference sequence). The CDR3 DNA is TGTGCCAGCAGCCAATTTAGCGCCGAAGAGACCCAGTACTTC. Translation: CASSQFSAEETQYF.

The CDR3 reads CASSLRDSSYNEQFF. The CDR3 DNA reads TGTGCCAGCAGCCTCCGGGACAGCTCCTACAATGAGCAGTTCTTC. The rearrangement links TRBV6-5 to TRBJ2-1; 7 positions agree with TRBD1. Germline V gene lookup returns CDR1 MNHEY and CDR2 SVGAGI. The CDR3 totals 15 residues. V trimming: 6 bases; J trimming: 0 bases; junction bases outside the gene matches: 5.

This clone was observed a few times. The V and J genes are TRBV7-2 and TRBJ2-5; 9 bases are a match to TRBD2. The CDR3 consists of 15 residues. Per the germline V gene, CDR1 is SGHTA and CDR2 is FQGNSA. Trimming removed 1 base from V and 3 bases from J; junction bases left unmatched: 3. This chain's CDR3 is CASSLDPSGEETQYF. The CDR3 DNA is TGTGCCAGCAGCTTAGATCCTAGCGGGGAAGAGACCCAGTACTTC.

The chain is built from TRBV6-5 and TRBJ2-1, with 7 bases lining up with TRBD1. V gave up 6 bases and J gave up 0 bases; unmatched junction bases: 5. Germline CDR1 reads MNHEY; CDR2 reads SVGAGI. CDR3 length: 15 amino acids. As DNA, the CDR3 is TGTGCCAGCAGGGCCGACAGGGACTCCTACAATGAGCAGTTCTTC. Its protein is CASRADRDSYNEQFF.

In DNA, the CDR3 is TGTGCCAGCAGCGTAGGGCAGACAGGGGGCTACGAGCAGTACTTC. It encodes CASSVGQTGGYEQYF. The chain links TRBV9 to TRBJ2-7, with 9 bases aligning to TRBD1. Trimming removed 0 bases from V and 3 bases from J; junction bases left unmatched: 4. The CDR3 sequence is 15 residues long. Germline-derived CDR1 and CDR2 are SGDLS and YYNGEE.